A single sample gave rise to the 20 T cell receptor beta chains below, sequenced in a study of cytomegalovirus exposure and HLA in healthy donors. Primers included in the PCR were 60 Vbeta and 13 Jbeta primers. Data came from immunoSEQ multiplex PCR; TCRdb stores just in-frame clones and leaves some out. The data contain about 150,000 clones, around 80% of them singletons. Sequencing used PBMCs. The receptors derive from a boy between 2 and 15 years old in good health and CMV-seronegative.

The chain employs TRBV7-9 and TRBJ1-1; D unresolved. V was shortened by 6 bases and J by 3 bases, with 17 bases between the two germline ends. Looked up from germline, CDR1 is SEHNR and CDR2 is FQNEAQ (reference sequence). This CDR3 has 15 residues. Here the CDR3 reads CASSLSGLSDTEAFF. CDR3 nucleotides: TGTGCCAGCAGTTTGTCAGGACTTTCGGACACTGAAGCTTTCTTT.

This chain links TRBV28 with TRBJ2-7; 16 bases line up with TRBD2. The CDR3 is made up of 19 amino acids. CDR1 is MDHEN and CDR2 is SYDVKM in the germline V gene. J lost 9 bases, V lost 4 bases, and 18 bases had no gene match. The chain's CDR3 is CASSSITGTSGRVLRWQYF. The CDR3 nucleotides read TGTGCCAGCAGTTCTATTACCGGGACTAGCGGGAGGGTCCTACGATGGCAGTACTTC.

This clone was observed a handful of times. The chain combines TRBV6-4 with TRBJ1-1; TRBD1 matches 9 bases. Germline V lookup: CDR1 MRHNA, CDR2 SNTAGT. The trim removed 5 bases at V and 6 bases at J, leaving 10 bases unmatched. The CDR3 sequence is 15 residues long. In DNA, the CDR3 is TGTGCCAGCAGTTCCTCCGGGACAGGGTTCTCTGAAGCTTTCTTT. Amino acid sequence: CASSSSGTGFSEAFF.

The V gene is TRBV2, the J gene TRBJ1-5; possible D gene TRBD1, 5 bases. The V gene lost 8 bases and the J gene lost 6 bases, with 26 bases spanning the gap. In germline, CDR1 is SNHLY, CDR2 FYNNEI. This CDR3 is 17 amino acids long. CDR3 sequence: CASRRLFQDTRSQPQHF. The CDR3 DNA follows: TGTGCCAGCCGGCGTCTATTTCAGGACACACGGAGTCAGCCCCAGCATTTT.

The chain uses TRBV5-8 and TRBJ1-1, with TRBD1 matching 9 bases. In germline, CDR1 is SGHTS, CDR2 YDEGEE. This CDR3 spans 13 amino acids. V gave up 7 bases and J gave up 5 bases; unmatched junction bases: 6. CDR3 nucleotide sequence: TGTGCCAGCCGACGGACAGGGGTAACTGAAGCTTTCTTT. It codes for CASRRTGVTEAFF. The full variable domain, its missing parts supplied by reference TRBV5-8 and TRBJ1-1, is EAGVTQSPTHLIKTRGQQATLRCSPISGHTSVYWYQQALGLGLQFLLWYDEGEERNRGNFPPRFSGRQFPNYSSELNVNALELEDSALYLCASRRTGVTEAFFGQGTRLTVV.

V and J are TRBV5-1 and TRBJ2-1; 11 nucleotides agree with TRBD2. Germline V gene sequence: CDR1 SGHRS, CDR2 YFSETQ. The CDR3 totals 16 residues. With V trimmed by 2 bases and J by 5 bases, 6 bases remained unmatched. CDR3 in DNA: TGCGCCAGCAGCTTTGGGGCTAGCGGGGGGAACAATGAGCAGTTCTTC. Protein sequence: CASSFGASGGNNEQFF.

V gene TRBV19 combines with J gene TRBJ1-2; D remains unclear. V lost 2 bases, J lost 6 bases, and 7 bases lay in between. Germline CDR1 is LNHDA and CDR2 is SQIVND (reference sequence). CDR3 size: 12 residues. CDR3 sequence reads: CASSISRDGYTF. For the CDR3, the DNA is TGTGCCAGTAGTATAAGTCGGGATGGCTACACCTTC.

The V and J genes are TRBV6-6 and TRBJ1-1; D is unresolved. Trimming stripped 7 bases from V and 7 bases from J, with 13 bases between. CDR1 is MNHNY and CDR2 is SVGAGI in the germline V gene (reference sequence). The CDR3 extends over 12 amino acids. CDR3 DNA sequence: TGTGCCAGCACTAAAGCGGGAGGTGAAGCTTTCTTT. Translating gives CASTKAGGEAFF.

This chain links TRBV28 with TRBJ1-5; 9 bases map to TRBD1. CDR3 length: 16 amino acids. J lost 6 bases, V lost 5 bases, and 11 bases had no gene match. The V gene's germline CDR1 is MDHEN and CDR2 SYDVKM. CDR3 in DNA: TGTGCCAGCAGTGGCCGGGACAGGGCCGGGGGTCAGCCCCAGCATTTT. Its protein is CASSGRDRAGGQPQHF.

The chain recombines TRBV27 with TRBJ2-7; perhaps TRBD2 as D (6 bases). Germline assignment: CDR1 MNHEY and CDR2 SMNVEV (reference sequence). Trimming shortened V by 6 bases and J by 1 base, and 19 bases separated the two germline ends. The CDR3 sequence is 16 residues long. This CDR3 is CASRGPLRGRSYEQYF. In DNA, the CDR3 is TGTGCCAGCAGAGGGCCCCTACGGGGGAGGTCCTACGAGCAGTACTTC.

The chain is built from TRBV7-2 and TRBJ1-2; tentative D call: TRBD1 (5 bases). V shed 0 bases and J shed 6 bases, with 14 bases lying between them. Germline V CDR1 and CDR2: SGHTA, FQGNSA. The CDR3 is 15 residues long. The CDR3 is CASSLAPGNGDGYTF. CDR3 sequence (DNA): TGTGCCAGCAGCTTAGCGCCAGGGAATGGAGATGGCTACACCTTC.

The V and J genes are TRBV5-1 and TRBJ2-1, with 9 positions matching TRBD1. The V gene's germline CDR1 is SGHRS and CDR2 YFSETQ. There are 14 residues in the CDR3. V was pared by 6 bases and J by 7 bases, with 8 bases of the junction left unmatched. CDR3 nucleotides: TGCGCCAGCACCCCACAGGGGGCTGGGAATGAGCAGTTCTTC. Translation: CASTPQGAGNEQFF.

This chain uses TRBV6-1 with TRBJ1-2; TRBD1 matches at 9 bases. V gave up 4 bases and J gave up 5 bases; unmatched junction bases: 2. In germline, CDR1 is MNHNS, CDR2 SASEGT. This CDR3 has 13 residues. The CDR3 loop is CASSVGQGYGYTF. As DNA, the CDR3 is TGTGCCAGCAGTGTGGGACAGGGATATGGCTACACCTTC.

The chain recombines TRBV7-2 with TRBJ2-7, with TRBD2 matching 8 bases. Per the germline V gene, CDR1 is SGHTA and CDR2 is FQGNSA. The trim removed 1 base at V and 1 base at J, leaving 3 bases unmatched. CDR3 length equals 15 residues. The CDR3 sequence is CASSLGAGESYEQYF. For the CDR3, the DNA is TGTGCCAGCAGCTTAGGAGCGGGGGAGTCCTACGAGCAGTACTTC. Combining the CDR3 with reference TRBV7-2 and TRBJ2-7 gives the whole variable domain GAGVSQSPSNKVTEKGKDVELRCDPISGHTALYWYRQSLGQGLEFLIYFQGNSAPDKSGLPSDRFSAERTGGSVSTLTIQRTQQEDSAVYLCASSLGAGESYEQYFGPGTRLTVT.

The rearrangement links TRBV5-1 to TRBJ2-5; 13 nucleotides agree with TRBD2. Germline-derived CDR1 and CDR2 are SGHRS and YFSETQ. This CDR3 comprises 16 residues. The V and J ends lost 4 bases and 5 bases, in that order; junction bases with no gene match: 8. This CDR3 reads CASSLTLAGGRETQYF. CDR3 bases: TGCGCCAGCAGCCTCACACTAGCGGGAGGGAGGGAGACCCAGTACTTC.

The chain combines TRBV29-1 with TRBJ2-7, with a possible D match to TRBD1 (6 bases). The CDR3 contains 13 residues. Germline-derived CDR1 and CDR2 are SQVTM and ANQGSEA. The DNA for the CDR3 is TGCGCAGAGTCAGGGGCCAGCTACGACGAGCAGTACTTC. Amino acid sequence: CAESGASYDEQYF.

The rearrangement links TRBV5-7 to TRBJ2-1; the D is unclear. TRBV5-7 is filed as an ORF, its function uncertain. The CDR3 is 14 residues long. The V and J ends lost 0 bases and 7 bases respectively, with 11 bases between them. The CDR3 is CASSLANRSNEQFF. The CDR3 nucleotides are TGTGCCAGCAGCTTGGCCAATCGGTCTAATGAGCAGTTCTTC.

This clone appeared a few times. The V and J genes are TRBV2 and TRBJ1-1; D perhaps matches TRBD1 (6 bases). Trimming stripped 2 bases from V and 7 bases from J, with 17 bases between. The CDR3 totals 15 residues. Germline lookup yields CDR1 SNHLY and CDR2 FYNNEI. CDR3 in amino acids: CASSETGWGPSEAFF. DNA for the CDR3: TGTGCCAGCAGTGAAACGGGATGGGGGCCGAGTGAAGCTTTCTTT.

The V gene is TRBV14, the J gene TRBJ1-1; tentatively, D is TRBD1 (6 bases). The CDR3 runs 14 residues. CDR1 SGHDN and CDR2 FVKESK come from the germline V gene. With 4 bases removed from V and 0 bases from J, the gap between germline ends came to 9 bases. CDR3 residues: CASSLDRLNTEAFF. The DNA of the CDR3 is TGTGCCAGCAGCCTCGACAGGCTGAACACTGAAGCTTTCTTT.

The chain uses TRBV14 and TRBJ1-6; 11 positions match TRBD1. V lost 0 bases and J lost 8; bases outside the gene matches: 12. Looked up from germline, CDR1 is SGHDN and CDR2 is FVKESK. The CDR3 consists of 19 residues. The CDR3 spells CASSQEKDRGRSVDSPLHF. CDR3 nucleotides: TGTGCCAGCAGCCAAGAGAAGGACAGGGGGCGATCTGTTGATTCACCCCTCCACTTT.